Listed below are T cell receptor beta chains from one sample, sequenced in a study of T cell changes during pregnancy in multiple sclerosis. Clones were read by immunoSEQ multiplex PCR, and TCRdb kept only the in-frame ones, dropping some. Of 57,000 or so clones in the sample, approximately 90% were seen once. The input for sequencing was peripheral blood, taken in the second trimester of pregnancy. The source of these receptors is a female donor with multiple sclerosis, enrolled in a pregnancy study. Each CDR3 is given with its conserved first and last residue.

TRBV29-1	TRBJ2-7	CSVVLGQGTYEQYF
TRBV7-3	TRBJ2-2	CASSPGGTSLTGELFF
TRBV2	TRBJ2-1	CASSADPDRQQFF
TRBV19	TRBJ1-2	CASSIRIDRGGYGYTF
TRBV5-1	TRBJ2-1	CASSILGLAHEQFF
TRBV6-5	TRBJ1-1	CASRNGGTEAFF
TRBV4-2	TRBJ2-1	CASSQGGQGGRNEQFF
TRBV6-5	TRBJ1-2	CASSHGQGYTF
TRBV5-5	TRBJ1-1	CASSPRRVTEAFF
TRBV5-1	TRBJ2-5	CASRPYRAGSGRETQYF
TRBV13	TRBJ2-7	CASSFTGDHSYEQYF
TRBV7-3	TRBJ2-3	CASSYQKGTDTQYF
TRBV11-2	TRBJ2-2	CASQRGNTGELFF
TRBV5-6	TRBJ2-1	CASSLERASGGKDEQFF
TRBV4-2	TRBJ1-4	CASSRDRGYEKLFF
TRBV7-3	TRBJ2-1	CASSLLSINEQFF
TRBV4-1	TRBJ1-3	CASSQASEGVGGNTIYF
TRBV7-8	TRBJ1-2	CASSLGAGVFFTF
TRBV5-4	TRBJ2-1	CASSFFRTGDEQFF
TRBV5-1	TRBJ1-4	CASSLEGGANEKLFF
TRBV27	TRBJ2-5	CASSSYSGTGGWETQYF
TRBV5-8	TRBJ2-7	CASSPKRRGPSSYEQYF
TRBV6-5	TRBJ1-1	CASRVGGRNTEAFF
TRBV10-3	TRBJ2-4	CAISESIGWVQYF
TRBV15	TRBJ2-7	CATSISGSGDHRYEQYF
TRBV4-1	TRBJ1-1	CASSQPQDRGLTEAFF
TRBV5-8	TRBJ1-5	CASTGQGLLQPQHF
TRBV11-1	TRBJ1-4	CASSRGQGQEKLFF
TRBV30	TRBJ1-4	CAWSAGTNEKLFF
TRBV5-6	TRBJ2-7	CASSLRSGVEYF
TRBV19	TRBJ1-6	CASSIVVGAKNSPLHF
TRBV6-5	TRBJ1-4	CASRTRWTANEKLFF
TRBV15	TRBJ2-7	CATSKYRDRDYEQYF
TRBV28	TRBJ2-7	CASIGQGYPGSYEQYF
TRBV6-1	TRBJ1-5	CASSATGFGQPQHF
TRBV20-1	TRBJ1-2	CSANRGEGYTF
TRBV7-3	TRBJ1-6	CASSLGGDSPLHF
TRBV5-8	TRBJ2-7	CASSIGQGAISEQYF
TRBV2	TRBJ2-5	CASSPRTSEETQYF
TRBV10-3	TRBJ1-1	CAIFGGARTEAFF
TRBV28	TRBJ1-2	CASSSQGQEVGSYGYTF
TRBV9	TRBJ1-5	CASSAHRVQPQHF
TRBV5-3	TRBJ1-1	CARSLFSRAGNTEAFF
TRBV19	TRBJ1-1	CASSKTGWTEAFF
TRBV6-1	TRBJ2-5	CASTGRGGTQETQYF
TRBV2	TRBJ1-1	CASSERSREANTEAFF